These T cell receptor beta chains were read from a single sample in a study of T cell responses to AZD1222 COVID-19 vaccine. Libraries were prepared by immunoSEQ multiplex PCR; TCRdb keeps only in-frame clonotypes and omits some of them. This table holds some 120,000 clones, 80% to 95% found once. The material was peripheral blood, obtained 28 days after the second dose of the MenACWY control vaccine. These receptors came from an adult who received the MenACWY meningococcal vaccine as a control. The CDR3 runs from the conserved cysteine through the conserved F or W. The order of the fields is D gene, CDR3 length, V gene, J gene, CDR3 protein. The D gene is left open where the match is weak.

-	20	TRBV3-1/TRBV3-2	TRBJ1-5	CASSQTHGQGKGYSNQPQHF
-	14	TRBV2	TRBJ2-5	CASKFRAEGETQYF
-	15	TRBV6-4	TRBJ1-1	CASSEQSFMNTEAFF
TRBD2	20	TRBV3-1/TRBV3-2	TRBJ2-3	CASSQGSRAGGLLSTDTQYF
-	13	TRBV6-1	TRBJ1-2	CASSELGGYGYTF
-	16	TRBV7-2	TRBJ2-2	CASSLVGRGSGGELFF
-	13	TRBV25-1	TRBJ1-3	CASSEPAGNTIYF
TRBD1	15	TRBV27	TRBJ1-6	CASHSGTGSNSPLHF
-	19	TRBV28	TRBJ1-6	CASSLRVDGTNSYNSPLHF
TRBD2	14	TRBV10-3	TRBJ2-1	CATVAGGGDNEQFF
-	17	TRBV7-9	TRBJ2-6	CASSDRTEVEGANVLTF
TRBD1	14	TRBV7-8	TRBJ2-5	CASSGGQEIPPQYF
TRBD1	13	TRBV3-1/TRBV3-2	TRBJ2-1	CASSQGQGNEQFF
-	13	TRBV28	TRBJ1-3	CASRVGTVNTIYF
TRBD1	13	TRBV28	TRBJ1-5	CASRGQTNQPQHF
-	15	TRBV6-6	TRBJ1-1	CASSYGRPPNTEAFF
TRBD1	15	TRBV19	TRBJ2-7	CASRSWTGSHYEQYF
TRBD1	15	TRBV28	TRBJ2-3	CASSARDRAGDTQYF
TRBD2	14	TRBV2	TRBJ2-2	CASSLLAATGELFF
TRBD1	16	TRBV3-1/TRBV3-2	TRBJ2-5	CASSRPLQGDEETQYF
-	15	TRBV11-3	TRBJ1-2	CASSLCADLIYGYTF
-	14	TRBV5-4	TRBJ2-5	CASSLAYTRETQYF
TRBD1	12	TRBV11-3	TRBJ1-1	CASSRQGNEAFF
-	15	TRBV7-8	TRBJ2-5	CASSLYRGGQETQYF
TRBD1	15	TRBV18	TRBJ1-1	CASSQQGQGNTEAFF
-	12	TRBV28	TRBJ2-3	CASSLGPGPQYF
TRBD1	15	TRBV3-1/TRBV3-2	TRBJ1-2	CASSYGTDPHYGYTF
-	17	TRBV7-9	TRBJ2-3	CASSAPGVGDPTDTQYF
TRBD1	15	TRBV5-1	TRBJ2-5	CASSFGDRAQETQYF
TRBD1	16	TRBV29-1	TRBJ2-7	CSVEDQRQGARYEQYF
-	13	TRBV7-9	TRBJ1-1	CASSLRIYTEAFF
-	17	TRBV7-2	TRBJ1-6	CASSLQPSRQAGSPLHF
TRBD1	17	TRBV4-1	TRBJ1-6	CASSQDRGSSYNSPLHF
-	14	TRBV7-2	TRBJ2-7	CASSARAGGYEQYF
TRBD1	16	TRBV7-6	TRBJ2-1	CASSPGPGQGALEQFF
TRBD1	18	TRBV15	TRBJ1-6	CATNAGQGSRSYNSPLHF
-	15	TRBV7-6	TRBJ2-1	CASSRRGVGSNEQFF
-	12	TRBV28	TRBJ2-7	CASRAQDYEQYF
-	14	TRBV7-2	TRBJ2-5	CASRLQPTGETQYF
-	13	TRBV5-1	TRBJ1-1	CASSLGGLYEAFF
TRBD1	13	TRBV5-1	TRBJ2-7	CASSWDRAYEQYF
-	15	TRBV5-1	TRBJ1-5	CASSLVYGDNQPQHF
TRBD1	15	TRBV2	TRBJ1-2	CASSARTGFDYGYTF
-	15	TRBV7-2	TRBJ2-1	CASSLGPATYNEQFF
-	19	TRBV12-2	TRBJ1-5	CASRLEPGPGPFSNQPQHF
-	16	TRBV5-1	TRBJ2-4	CASSLGQGAAKNIQYF
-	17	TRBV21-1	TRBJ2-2	CASRIKKWAGGPGELFF
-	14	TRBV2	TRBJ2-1	CASRGDSWYNEQFF
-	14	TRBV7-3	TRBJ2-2	CASSLGSGTRELFF